What follows are 25 T cell receptor beta chains derived from one specimen sequenced in a study of T cells in Graves' hyperthyroidism and ophthalmopathy. There were TCR beta CDR3 regions amplified from RNA transcripts. With the HTBI primer set, the TCR CDR3 went through a first round of RT-PCR. TCRdb itself ran the multiplex PCR reads through MiXCR, one entry per CDR3 protein. The sample shows some 400,000 distinct CDR3 sequences, roughly 13% of them seen only once. The source material was blood. The receptors stem from a man aged 25-45 years with Graves' hyperthyroidism that later progressed to Graves' ophthalmopathy.

This clonotype was found a few times. This rearrangement joins TRBV19 to TRBJ2-1; 8 nucleotides agree with TRBD2. In germline, CDR1 is LNHDA, CDR2 SQIVND (reference sequence). Trimming at V came to 7 bases and at J to 2 bases, leaving 7 bases not matched to a gene. The CDR3 loop spans 15 amino acids. The CDR3, as DNA: TGTGCCAGTACTCTAGCGGGCGTCCCCTACAATGAGCAGTTCTTC. Amino acid sequence: CASTLAGVPYNEQFF. The full variable domain, completed using reference TRBV19 and TRBJ2-1, is DGGITQSPKYLFRKEGQNVTLSCEQNLNHDAMYWYRQDPGQGLRLIYYSQIVNDFQKGDIAEGYSVSREKKESFPLTVTSAQKNPTAFYLCASTLAGVPYNEQFFGPGTRLTVL.

This clonotype was detected ten times or more. This chain joins TRBV20-1 and TRBJ1-1; D might be TRBD1 (5 bases). Trimming stripped 4 bases from V and 4 bases from J, with 13 bases between. The CDR3 totals 13 residues. Germline CDR1 DFQATT, CDR2 SNEGSKA (reference sequence). This CDR3 is CSATGQRGTEAFF. CDR3 DNA sequence: TGCAGTGCTACAGGGCAAAGGGGCACTGAAGCTTTCTTT.

This clonotype was recorded at least ten times. The rearrangement links TRBV6-2 or TRBV6-3 to TRBJ2-3, with D possibly being TRBD1 (6 bases). V was cut by 3 bases and J by 3 bases, with 10 bases left in between. The germline V gene encodes CDR1 MNHEY and CDR2 SVGEGT. The CDR3 consists of 14 residues. The CDR3 DNA reads TGTGCCAGCAGTTATCAGAGGGGGACAGATACGCAGTATTTT. As protein: CASSYQRGTDTQYF.

Ten or more counts support this clonotype. The chain couples TRBV5-6 to TRBJ2-7; no clear D. Trimming cost V 0 bases and J 2 bases, with 9 bases left between them. Germline V gene lookup returns CDR1 SGHDT and CDR2 YYEEEE. The CDR3 sequence is 14 residues long. The CDR3 is CASSLDGRTYEQYF. CDR3 DNA: TGTGCCAGCAGCTTGGATGGCCGTACCTACGAGCAGTACTTC.

This clonotype was recorded at least ten times. The rearrangement links TRBV7-6 to TRBJ2-3; 10 bases fit TRBD1. CDR1 is SGHVS, CDR2 FNYEAQ, per germline. Trimming cost V 5 bases and J 5 bases; bases outside gene matches: 7. The CDR3 spans 15 residues. Here the CDR3 reads CASSHRDRGGDTQYF. The CDR3 bases are TGTGCCAGCAGCCACCGGGACAGGGGAGGAGATACGCAGTATTTT.

The chain recombines TRBV19 with TRBJ1-2; D ambiguous. CDR3 length: 13 residues. V lost 1 base, J lost 4 bases, and 7 bases lay in between. Germline CDR1 is LNHDA and CDR2 is SQIVND (reference sequence). The CDR3 loop reads CASSIGSVYGYTF. The CDR3 DNA reads as TGTGCCAGTAGTATAGGGTCGGTCTATGGCTACACCTTC. The complete variable domain, with remaining parts taken from reference TRBV19 and TRBJ1-2, reads DGGITQSPKYLFRKEGQNVTLSCEQNLNHDAMYWYRQDPGQGLRLIYYSQIVNDFQKGDIAEGYSVSREKKESFPLTVTSAQKNPTAFYLCASSIGSVYGYTFGSGTRLTVV.

This rearrangement joins TRBV28 to TRBJ1-3, with no clear D. Germline V gives CDR1 MDHEN, CDR2 SYDVKM. The CDR3 loop spans 14 amino acids. The V end lost 0 bases, the J end lost 3 bases, and 6 bases lay between the germline ends. CDR3 DNA sequence: TGTGCCAGCAGTTTATGGTCTGGTGGAAACACCATATATTTT. This sequence encodes CASSLWSGGNTIYF.

There are many counts of this clonotype. V is TRBV24-1 and J is TRBJ1-2; 7 bases match TRBD1. The CDR3 is 17 residues long. Germline V lookup: CDR1 KGHDR, CDR2 SFDVKD. The J segment lost 4 bases and the V segment lost 3 bases, leaving 13 bases of the junction unmatched. CDR3 nucleotide sequence: TGTGCCACCAGTGATACCTCTAACAGGGGCGTCAGCTATGGCTACACCTTC. Translation: CATSDTSNRGVSYGYTF.

The chain has TRBV3-1 and TRBJ2-2; 9 positions match TRBD2. The V gene's germline CDR1 is LGHDT and CDR2 YNNKEL (reference sequence). This CDR3 spans 16 amino acids. V lost 1 base to trimming and J lost 3 bases; unmatched junction nucleotides: 3. This CDR3 reads CASSQVGGGDTGELFF. CDR3 in DNA: TGTGCCAGCAGCCAAGTAGGCGGGGGGGACACCGGGGAGCTGTTTTTT.

The rearrangement joins TRBV18 to TRBJ2-5; D unresolved. V dropped 3 bases and J dropped 1 base, with 9 bases sitting between them. Looked up from germline, CDR1 is KGHSH and CDR2 is LQKENI. The CDR3 is 14 residues long. CDR3 loop: CASSPGRIQETQYF. The CDR3 DNA follows: TGTGCCAGCTCACCCGGCCGTATCCAAGAGACCCAGTACTTC. Full variable domain (outside the CDR3, taken from reference TRBV18 and TRBJ2-5): NAGVMQNPRHLVRRRGQEARLRCSPMKGHSHVYWYRQLPEEGLKFMVYLQKENIIDESGMPKERFSAEFPKEGPSILRIQQVVRGDSAAYFCASSPGRIQETQYFGPGTRLLVL.

In this sample, this clonotype turned up many times. J is TRBJ2-7 and V is TRBV7-9; 8 positions match TRBD2. Germline CDR1 and CDR2: SEHNR and FQNEAQ (reference sequence). V was clipped by 2 bases and J by 4 bases; unmatched bases: 4. The CDR3 is 14 amino acids. Here the CDR3 DNA reads TGTGCCAGCAGCTTATCAGCGGGGGCGTACGAGCAGTACTTC. It translates to CASSLSAGAYEQYF. The complete variable domain, with remaining parts taken from reference TRBV7-9 and TRBJ2-7, reads DTGVSQNPRHKITKRGQNVTFRCDPISEHNRLYWYRQTLGQGPEFLTYFQNEAQLEKSRLLSDRFSAERPKGSFSTLEIQRTEQGDSAMYLCASSLSAGAYEQYFGPGTRLTVT.

In this sample, this clonotype turned up a few times. This rearrangement joins TRBV10-3 to TRBJ1-3; TRBD1 might be the D (5 bases). Per the germline V gene, CDR1 is ENHRY and CDR2 is SYGVKD. The CDR3 is 13 amino acids. Trimming pared 2 bases from V and 8 bases from J, leaving 10 bases between. In nucleotides, the CDR3 is TGTGCCATCAGTGAGCCTAGAGGGGACACCATATATTTT. Residues: CAISEPRGDTIYF.

In its sample, this clonotype was seen many times. V usage is TRBV11-2 and J usage is TRBJ2-3; weak D call: TRBD2 (5 bases). CDR3 length: 17 residues. V was cut by 2 bases and J by 2 bases, with 17 bases left in between. The germline V gene encodes CDR1 SGHAT and CDR2 FQNNGV. The CDR3 sequence is CASSLSRTAGHTDTQYF. CDR3 DNA sequence: TGTGCCAGCAGCTTATCGAGGACCGCGGGCCACACAGATACGCAGTATTTT.

This clonotype was seen a few times. The gene calls are TRBV9 and TRBJ2-5; TRBD2 matches at 11 bases. The CDR3 loop spans 18 amino acids. Germline V CDR1 and CDR2: SGDLS, YYNGEE. J was trimmed by 2 bases and V by 0 bases; bases with no gene match: 9. The CDR3 sequence is CASSVGLAGGLGQETQYF. CDR3 nucleotides: TGTGCCAGCAGCGTAGGGTTAGCGGGGGGGCTGGGACAAGAGACCCAGTACTTC.

V is TRBV6-5 and J is TRBJ2-1, with 7 bases fitting TRBD2. The CDR3 has 13 amino acids. Germline CDR1 and CDR2: MNHEY and SVGAGI. With V trimmed by 3 bases and J by 7 bases, 3 bases remained unmatched. The CDR3 loop is CASSYLRGNEQFF. CDR3 DNA sequence: TGTGCCAGCAGTTATCTGCGGGGGAATGAGCAGTTCTTC.

This clonotype showed up many times. The chain recombines TRBV7-6 with TRBJ2-7; 12 nucleotides line up with TRBD2. Losses at the gene ends were 5 bases for V and 1 base for J; bases not matched to a gene: 3. The CDR3 has 15 amino acids. CDR1 is SGHVS, CDR2 FNYEAQ, per germline. The CDR3 region is CASSRTSGGSYEQYF. The CDR3 DNA is TGTGCCAGCAGCCGAACTAGCGGGGGGTCCTACGAGCAGTACTTC.

This clonotype has just a few counts. The germline gene is not matched at one end of the junction; a read error may be the cause. The chain recombines TRBV9 with TRBJ1-1; D is unclear. The CDR3 runs to 13 residues. Germline assignment: CDR1 SGDLS and CDR2 YYNGEE. The CDR3 spells CASSVEGNIEAFF. Here the CDR3 DNA reads TGTGCCAGCAGCGTAGAAGGGAACATTGAAGCTTTCTTT. Based on the CDR3 plus reference TRBV9 and TRBJ1-1, the full variable domain is DSGVTQTPKHLITATGQRVTLRCSPRSGDLSVYWYQQSLDQGLQFLIQYYNGEERAKGNILERFSAQQFPDLHSELNLSSLELGDSALYFCASSVEGNIEAFFGQGTRLTVV.

This clonotype was picked up many times. J is TRBJ2-5 and V is TRBV20-1, with TRBD2 matching over 7 bases. Germline trimming cut 6 bases from V and 5 bases from J; bases unmatched to any gene: 9. Germline V gene lookup returns CDR1 DFQATT and CDR2 SNEGSKA (reference sequence). The CDR3 contains 13 residues. In DNA form, the CDR3 reads TGCAGTGCCTCGCGGGGGATCTCTGAGACCCAGTACTTC. Translating it yields CSASRGISETQYF.

The DNA for the CDR3 is TGCGCCAGCCGGTACTGGGGGAATGAGCAGTTCTTC. This gives the protein CASRYWGNEQFF. The rearrangement joins TRBV5-1 to TRBJ2-1, with D perhaps being TRBD1 or TRBD2 (5 bases each). The ends were cut back, 7 bases at V and 7 bases at J, with 12 bases in the middle. The CDR3 loop spans 12 amino acids. Germline CDR1 is SGHRS and CDR2 is YFSETQ.

This clonotype was observed many times. The gene calls are TRBV12-3 or TRBV12-4 and TRBJ2-2; 8 bases map to TRBD1. The trim removed 6 bases at V and 0 bases at J, leaving 3 bases unmatched. The CDR3 has 15 residues. In DNA, the CDR3 is TGTGCCAGCAGCAGACAGGGGACGAACACCGGGGAGCTGTTTTTT. This gives the protein CASSRQGTNTGELFF.

This clonotype was seen more than once but under ten times. The chain carries TRBV6-1 and TRBJ1-1; D unclear. V gave up 5 bases and J gave up 0 bases, with 13 bases separating them. CDR1 is MNHNS, CDR2 SASEGT, per germline. The CDR3 extends over 15 amino acids. The CDR3 bases are TGTGCCAGCAGTACTCCCCGGACCGTGAACACTGAAGCTTTCTTT. Translated, it gives CASSTPRTVNTEAFF.

This clonotype has at least ten counts. The gene calls are TRBV11-2 and TRBJ1-1; TRBD1 is a possible D gene (5 bases). The germline V and J ends were trimmed by 5 bases and 0 bases, with 25 bases remaining between them. Germline assignment: CDR1 SGHAT and CDR2 FQNNGV. This CDR3 spans 19 amino acids. CDR3 sequence: CASSPSYGGRVRMNTEAFF. CDR3 bases: TGTGCCAGCAGCCCATCGTACGGGGGGAGGGTGAGGATGAACACTGAAGCTTTCTTT.

This clonotype was detected only a few times. The CDR3 DNA sequence: TGCGCCAGCAGCCCCGGTTGGGCAGGGGAGTCCTACGAGCAGTACTTC. Encoded protein: CASSPGWAGESYEQYF. This sequence joins TRBV5-1 and TRBJ2-7; possible D gene TRBD1, 6 bases. The CDR3 consists of 16 residues. Trimming took off 4 bases at V and 1 base at J, with 18 bases between the two ends. From germline, CDR1 is SGHRS and CDR2 YFSETQ.

The rearrangement links TRBV5-1 to TRBJ1-1; a possible D gene is TRBD1 (5 bases). The CDR3 runs 16 residues. Germline V gene lookup returns CDR1 SGHRS and CDR2 YFSETQ. Trimming removed 2 bases at V and 4 bases at J, with 18 bases between. The CDR3 loop reads CASSLPRETASTEAFF. The CDR3 DNA reads TGCGCCAGCAGCTTACCCCGTGAGACAGCCAGCACTGAAGCTTTCTTT. The entire variable domain, with the rest obtained from reference TRBV5-1 and TRBJ1-1, is as follows: KAGVTQTPRYLIKTRGQQVTLSCSPISGHRSVSWYQQTPGQGLQFLFEYFSETQRNKGNFPGRFSGRQFSNSRSEMNVSTLELGDSALYLCASSLPRETASTEAFFGQGTRLTVV.

This clonotype appeared a few times. The chain carries TRBV19 and TRBJ2-7; TRBD1 matches at 10 bases. With 4 bases clipped from V and 4 bases from J, the junction kept 4 bases outside the gene matches. The CDR3 has 14 residues. CDR1 and CDR2 (germline): LNHDA, SQIVND (reference sequence). The CDR3 DNA is TGTGCCAGTAGTACCGGGACAGGGGAGTACGAGCAGTACTTC. Translation: CASSTGTGEYEQYF.